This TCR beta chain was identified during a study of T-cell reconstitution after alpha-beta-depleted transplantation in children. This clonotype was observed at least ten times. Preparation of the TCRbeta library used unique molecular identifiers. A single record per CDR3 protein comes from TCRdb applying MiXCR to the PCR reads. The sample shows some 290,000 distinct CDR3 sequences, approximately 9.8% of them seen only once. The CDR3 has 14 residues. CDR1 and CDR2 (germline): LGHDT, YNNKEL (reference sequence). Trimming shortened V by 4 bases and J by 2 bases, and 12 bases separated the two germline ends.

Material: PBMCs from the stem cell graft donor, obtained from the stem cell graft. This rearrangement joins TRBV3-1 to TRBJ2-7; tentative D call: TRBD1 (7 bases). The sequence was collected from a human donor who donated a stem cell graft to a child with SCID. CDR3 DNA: TGTGCCAGCAGCCGCGGGACAGTACCCTACGAGCAGTACTTC. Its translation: CASSRGTVPYEQYF.